Sequencing of this TCR beta chain was carried out in a study of T cells in Graves' hyperthyroidism and ophthalmopathy. The CDR3 sequence is 14 residues long. Germline assignment: CDR1 SNHLY and CDR2 FYNNEI. Trimming removed 7 bases at V and 4 bases at J, with 16 bases between. As concerns this clonotype: The antigen is not known.

General observations from the study: Most thyroid clonotypes with frequency above 0.001 were detected in blood.

Regions amplified from RNA transcripts were the TCR beta CDR3 regions. TCR CDR3 regions were first amplified by RT-PCR with HTBI primers. MiXCR was run by TCRdb on the multiplex PCR reads, yielding one entry per CDR3 protein. Here the sample spans more than 550,000 distinct CDR3 sequences, 18% being singletons. J is TRBJ2-5 and V is TRBV2; unclear D gene. Sequencing was done on a sample of blood. This receptor was obtained from a woman aged 50 to 65 with Graves' hyperthyroidism that later progressed to Graves' ophthalmopathy. CDR3 protein: CASILLTNGETQYF. In DNA form, the CDR3 reads TGTGCCAGCATCTTACTTACAAACGGAGAGACCCAGTACTTC.